The 3 T cell receptor beta chains below were found in one sample sequenced in a study of blood T cell repertoires in COVID-19. Measured with immunoSEQ multiplex PCR; TCRdb has only the in-frame clones, and not every one. In the table there are about 14,000 clones, approximately 72% of which are singletons. The sequenced sample consisted of peripheral blood. The receptors derive from a woman of 80 years or more with acute or convalescent COVID-19.

In its sample, this clone was seen once. The CDR3 DNA is TGTGCCATCGGTGGACAGTCCCAGGGCACAGATACGCAGTATTTT. Protein sequence: CAIGGQSQGTDTQYF. This rearrangement joins TRBV10-3 to TRBJ2-3, with a possible D match to TRBD1 (6 bases). This CDR3 is 15 amino acids long. Germline CDR1 reads ENHRY; CDR2 reads SYGVKD. V lost 8 bases and J lost 1, with 16 bases in between.

J is TRBJ1-2 and V is TRBV7-9; 8 bases match TRBD1. Per germline, CDR1 SEHNR and CDR2 FQNEAQ (reference sequence). This CDR3 spans 17 amino acids. The V gene end was trimmed by 4 bases and the J gene end by 4 bases; junction bases not matched to a gene: 14. The CDR3: CASSYVPFRGRIYGYTF. In DNA, the CDR3 is TGTGCCAGCAGCTACGTCCCTTTCAGGGGGCGAATCTATGGCTACACCTTC. Supplemented by reference TRBV7-9 and TRBJ1-2, the full variable domain reads DTGVSQNPRHKITKRGQNVTFRCDPISEHNRLYWYRQTLGQGPEFLTYFQNEAQLEKSRLLSDRFSAERPKGSFSTLEIQRTEQGDSAMYLCASSYVPFRGRIYGYTFGSGTRLTVV.

The chain has TRBV6-5 and TRBJ1-4; TRBD1 agrees at 9 bases. The J segment lost 5 bases and the V segment lost 6 bases, leaving 7 bases of the junction unmatched. The CDR3 covers 15 residues. Germline CDR1 reads MNHEY; CDR2 reads SVGAGI. The CDR3 region is CASRDRGLPNEKLFF. DNA of the CDR3: TGTGCCAGCAGGGACAGGGGACTCCCCAATGAAAAACTGTTTTTT.